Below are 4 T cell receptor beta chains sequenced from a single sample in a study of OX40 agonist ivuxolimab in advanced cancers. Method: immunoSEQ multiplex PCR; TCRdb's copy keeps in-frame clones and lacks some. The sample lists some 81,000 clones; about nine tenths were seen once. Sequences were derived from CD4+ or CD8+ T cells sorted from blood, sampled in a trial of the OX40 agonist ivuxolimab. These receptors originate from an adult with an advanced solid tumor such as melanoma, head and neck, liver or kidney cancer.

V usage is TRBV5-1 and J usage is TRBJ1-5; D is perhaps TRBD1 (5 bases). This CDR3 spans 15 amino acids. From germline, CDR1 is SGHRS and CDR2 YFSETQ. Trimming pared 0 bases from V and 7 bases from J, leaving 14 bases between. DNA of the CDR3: TGCGCCAGCAGCTTGGAAACAGGCGCGGGGCAGCCCCAGCATTTT. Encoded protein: CASSLETGAGQPQHF.

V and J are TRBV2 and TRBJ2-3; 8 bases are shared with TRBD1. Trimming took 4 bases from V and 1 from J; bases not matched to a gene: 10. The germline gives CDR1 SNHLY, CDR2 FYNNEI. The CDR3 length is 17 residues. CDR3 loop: CASSGRTGKSGTDTQYF. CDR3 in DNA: TGTGCCAGCAGTGGACGGACAGGGAAAAGCGGCACAGATACGCAGTATTTT.

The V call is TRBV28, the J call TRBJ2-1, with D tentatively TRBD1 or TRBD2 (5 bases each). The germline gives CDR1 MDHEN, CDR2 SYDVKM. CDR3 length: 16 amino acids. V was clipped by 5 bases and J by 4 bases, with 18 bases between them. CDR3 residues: CASSRLRDEKYNEQFF. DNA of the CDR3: TGTGCCAGCAGTCGGCTCCGGGACGAGAAATACAATGAGCAGTTCTTC.

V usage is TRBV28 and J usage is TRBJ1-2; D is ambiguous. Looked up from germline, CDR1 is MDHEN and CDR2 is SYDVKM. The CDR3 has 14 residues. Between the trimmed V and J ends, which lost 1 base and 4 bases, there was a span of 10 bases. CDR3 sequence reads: CASSLSSGIYGYTF. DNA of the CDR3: TGTGCCAGCAGTTTATCCTCGGGCATCTATGGCTACACCTTC.